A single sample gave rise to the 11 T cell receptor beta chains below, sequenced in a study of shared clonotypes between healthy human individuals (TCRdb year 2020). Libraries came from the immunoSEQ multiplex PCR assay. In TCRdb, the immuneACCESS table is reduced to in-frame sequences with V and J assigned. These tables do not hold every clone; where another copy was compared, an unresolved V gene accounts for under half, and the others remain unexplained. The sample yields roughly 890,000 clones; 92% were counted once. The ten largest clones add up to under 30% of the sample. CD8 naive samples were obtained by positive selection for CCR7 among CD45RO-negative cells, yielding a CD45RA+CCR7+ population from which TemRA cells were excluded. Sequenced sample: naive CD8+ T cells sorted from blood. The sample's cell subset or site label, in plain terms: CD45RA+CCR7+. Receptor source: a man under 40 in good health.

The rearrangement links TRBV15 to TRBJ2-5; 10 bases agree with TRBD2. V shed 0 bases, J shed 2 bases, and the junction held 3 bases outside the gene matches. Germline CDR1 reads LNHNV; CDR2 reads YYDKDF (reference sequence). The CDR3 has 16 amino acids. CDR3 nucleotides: TGTGCCACCAGCAGAGAAGGACTAGCGGATCAAGAGACCCAGTACTTC. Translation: CATSREGLADQETQYF.

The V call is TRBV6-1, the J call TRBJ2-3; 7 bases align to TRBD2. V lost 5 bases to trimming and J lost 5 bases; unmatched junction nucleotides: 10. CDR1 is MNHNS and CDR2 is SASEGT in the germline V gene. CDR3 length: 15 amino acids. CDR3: CASSTEGGPLDTQYF. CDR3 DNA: TGTGCCAGCAGTACCGAGGGAGGGCCGCTAGATACGCAGTATTTT.

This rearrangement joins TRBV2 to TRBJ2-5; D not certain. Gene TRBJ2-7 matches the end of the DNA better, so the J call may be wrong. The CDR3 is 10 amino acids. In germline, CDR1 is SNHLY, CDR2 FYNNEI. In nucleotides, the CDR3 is TGTGCCAGCTTCTTCCGCGAGCAGTACTTC. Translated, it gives CASFFREQYF.

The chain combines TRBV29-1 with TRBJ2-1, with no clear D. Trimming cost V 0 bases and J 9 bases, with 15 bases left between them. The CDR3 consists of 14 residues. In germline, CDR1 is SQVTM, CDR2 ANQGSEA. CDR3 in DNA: TGCAGCGTTGAAGATCGAGGCCGCCTGAGTGAGCAGTTCTTC. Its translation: CSVEDRGRLSEQFF.

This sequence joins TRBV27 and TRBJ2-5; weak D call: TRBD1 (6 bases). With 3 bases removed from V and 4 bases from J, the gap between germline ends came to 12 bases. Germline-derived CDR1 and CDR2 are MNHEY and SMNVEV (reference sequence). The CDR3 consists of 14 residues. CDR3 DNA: TGTGCCAGCAGTTTCACGACAGGCTCAGAGACCCAGTACTTC. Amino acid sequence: CASSFTTGSETQYF.

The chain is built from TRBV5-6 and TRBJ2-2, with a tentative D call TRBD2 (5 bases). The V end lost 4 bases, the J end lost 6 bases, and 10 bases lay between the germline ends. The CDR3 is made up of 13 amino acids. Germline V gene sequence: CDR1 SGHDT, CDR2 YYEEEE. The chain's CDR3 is CASSTGIPGELFF. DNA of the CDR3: TGTGCCAGCAGCACGGGGATACCCGGGGAGCTGTTTTTT.

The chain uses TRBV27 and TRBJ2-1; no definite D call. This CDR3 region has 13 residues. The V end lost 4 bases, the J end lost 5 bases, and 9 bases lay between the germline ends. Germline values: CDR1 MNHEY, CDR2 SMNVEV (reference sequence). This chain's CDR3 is CASSSSGHNEQFF. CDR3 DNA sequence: TGTGCCAGCAGTTCTTCCGGGCACAATGAGCAGTTCTTC.

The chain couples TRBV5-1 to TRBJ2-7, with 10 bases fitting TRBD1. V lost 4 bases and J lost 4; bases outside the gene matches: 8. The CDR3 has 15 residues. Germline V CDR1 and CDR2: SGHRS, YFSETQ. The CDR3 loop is CASSAPGQGRYEQYF. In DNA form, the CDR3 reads TGCGCCAGCAGCGCACCGGGACAGGGGCGGTACGAGCAGTACTTC.

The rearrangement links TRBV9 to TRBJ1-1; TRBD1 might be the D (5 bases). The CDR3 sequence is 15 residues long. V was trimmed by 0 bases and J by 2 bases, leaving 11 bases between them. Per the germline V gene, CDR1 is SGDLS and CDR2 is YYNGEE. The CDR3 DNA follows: TGTGCCAGCAGCGTAGGGGGGAGCCTCAACACTGAAGCTTTCTTT. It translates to CASSVGGSLNTEAFF.

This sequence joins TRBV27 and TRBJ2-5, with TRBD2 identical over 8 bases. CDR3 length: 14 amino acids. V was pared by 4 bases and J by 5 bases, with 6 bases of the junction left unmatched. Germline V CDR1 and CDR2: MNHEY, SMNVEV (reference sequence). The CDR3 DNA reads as TGTGCCAGCAGTTATAGCGGGGTGGGGGAGACCCAGTACTTC. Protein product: CASSYSGVGETQYF.

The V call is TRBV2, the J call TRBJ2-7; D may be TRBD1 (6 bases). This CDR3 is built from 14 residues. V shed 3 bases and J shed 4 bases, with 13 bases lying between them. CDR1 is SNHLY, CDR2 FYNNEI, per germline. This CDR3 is CASSDQGPRYEQYF. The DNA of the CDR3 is TGTGCCAGCAGTGATCAGGGGCCCAGGTACGAGCAGTACTTC.